The following is a T cell receptor (beta chain) sequence with its context. Its antigen is currently unknown. Vbeta (60) and Jbeta (13) primers were used in the PCR. The table came from immunoSEQ multiplex PCR; TCRdb's copy has only in-frame clones and leaves some out. The sample carries 120,000 to 150,000 clones, 82% recorded once. Germline V CDR1 and CDR2: LNHDA, SQIVND (reference sequence). Losses at the gene ends were 6 bases for V and 6 bases for J; bases not matched to a gene: 14. This CDR3 is built from 17 residues. These data come from a study of cytomegalovirus exposure and HLA in healthy donors. Whole-study results and caveats: A link between a missense DCLRE1C variant and TCR beta V- and J-gene trimming emerged from a later analysis. Apart from CMV serostatus, no immune exposure information was available.

The sequence was collected from a woman in her thirties or forties in good health and CMV-seronegative. This chain uses TRBV19 with TRBJ1-1; the match to TRBD1 covers 12 bases. Sequences were obtained from PBMCs. CDR3 nucleotides: TGTGCCAGTAGAACCTACCCGGGACAGGGGGCCTATGCTGAAGCTTTCTTT. This gives the protein CASRTYPGQGAYAEAFF.